Below, 4 T cell receptor beta chains from the same sample are listed, as sequenced in a study of T-cell reconstitution after alpha-beta-depleted transplantation in children. The TCRbeta library was prepared with unique molecular identifiers. TCRdb re-called the PCR reads with MiXCR, one entry per CDR3 protein. The profile shows about 690,000 distinct CDR3 sequences, around 16% of them singletons. The starting material was PBMCs from the stem cell graft donor, obtained from the stem cell graft. These receptors were obtained from a human donor who donated a stem cell graft to a child with acute myeloid leukemia.

The V call is TRBV7-2, the J call TRBJ2-2, with no clear D. Trimming shortened V by 6 bases and J by 5 bases, and 10 bases separated the two germline ends. The CDR3 is 13 residues long. The V gene's germline CDR1 is SGHTA and CDR2 FQGNSA. The CDR3 region is CASRTERTGELFF. For the CDR3, the DNA is TGTGCCAGCAGAACCGAAAGAACCGGGGAGCTGTTTTTT. Full variable domain (rest looked up from reference TRBV7-2 and TRBJ2-2): GAGVSQSPSNKVTEKGKDVELRCDPISGHTALYWYRQSLGQGLEFLIYFQGNSAPDKSGLPSDRFSAERTGGSVSTLTIQRTQQEDSAVYLCASRTERTGELFFGEGSRLTVL.

The rearrangement joins TRBV20-1 to TRBJ1-6; 8 bases are shared with TRBD1. The CDR3 covers 15 residues. The V and J ends lost 0 bases and 11 bases, in that order; junction bases with no gene match: 9. CDR1 is DFQATT and CDR2 is SNEGSKA in the germline V gene (reference sequence). The CDR3 nucleotides read TGCAGTGCTAGAGATTCGGGACAGGCGTCTACACCCCTCCACTTT. Its translation is CSARDSGQASTPLHF.

V and J are TRBV7-9 and TRBJ2-2, with a tentative D call TRBD2 (6 bases). The CDR3 covers 14 residues. Germline values: CDR1 SEHNR, CDR2 FQNEAQ (reference sequence). Trimming pared 5 bases from V and 4 bases from J, leaving 11 bases between. The CDR3 region has the DNA TGTGCCAGCAGCCATACCGGGAGCACCGGGGAGCTGTTTTTT. This sequence encodes CASSHTGSTGELFF.

The chain employs TRBV11-2 and TRBJ1-5; D call uncertain. Germline CDR1 reads SGHAT; CDR2 reads FQNNGV. This CDR3 is built from 13 residues. Deletions cut 4 bases from V and 4 bases from J, with 8 bases between. The CDR3, as DNA: TGTGCCAGCAGCTCCTCCGCTAATCAGCCCCAGCATTTT. Its translation is CASSSSANQPQHF.